This T cell receptor (beta chain) is drawn from a study of blood T cell repertoires in COVID-19. Study-wide context: From the United States, Italy and Spain came samples of acute and convalescent COVID-19. T cells, B-cell-depleted T cells, or PBMCs supplied cDNA or gDNA.

There are 15 residues in the CDR3. The germline CDR1 and CDR2 sequences are SEHNR and FQNEAQ (reference sequence). V lost 5 bases to trimming and J lost 2 bases, with 16 bases between them. Per the original data handling: Nucleated cell number was recorded as an estimate derived from reference gene primer amplification. Using immunoSEQ multiplex PCR, the repertoire was profiled, and TCRdb retains in-frame clones only, with some absent. That table gives V, J and clone size, and the DNA gave D and trimming. This sample yields tens of thousands of clones, of which 60% to 80% are seen a single time; 16% belongs to the top ten.

The sequenced sample consisted of peripheral blood. This TCR derives from a man aged 65 to 85 with active or convalescent COVID-19. The rearrangement joins TRBV7-9 to TRBJ2-7; D gene ambiguous. CDR3 residues: CASSLAENEAYEQYF. CDR3 DNA sequence: TGTGCCAGCAGCCTTGCGGAAAACGAAGCCTACGAGCAGTACTTC.